The source of this T cell receptor beta chain is a study of OX40 agonist ivuxolimab in advanced cancers. Study-level information: Prior therapy, whether anti-PD-1, anti-PD-L1 or anti-CTLA-4, was allowed, and less than 45% had some.

Worth noting for this clone: Its antigen is undetermined.

Only in-frame clones appear in the TCRdb table, and some are missing; sequencing was by immunoSEQ multiplex PCR. There are tens of thousands of clones in the sample; about 93% occur only once, and roughly 6% lies in the top ten. Study conclusions and caveats: In the 0.1-3.0 mg/kg groups, partial responders showed among the lowest expansion. CD8+ T cells showed, on average, more clonal expansion than CD4+ cells.

Between the trimmed V and J ends, which lost 0 bases and 3 bases, there was a span of 12 bases. In germline, CDR1 is LNHDA, CDR2 SQIVND (reference sequence). The CDR3 sequence is 15 residues long. Specimen: CD4+ or CD8+ T cells sorted from blood, collected in a trial of the OX40 agonist ivuxolimab. This receptor was identified in an adult with an advanced solid tumor such as melanoma, head and neck, liver or kidney cancer. The chain combines TRBV19 with TRBJ2-7; D gene uncertain. In DNA, the CDR3 is TGTGCCAGTAGTATAGATTTGGGGTTTCACTACGAGCAGTACTTC. This encodes CASSIDLGFHYEQYF.